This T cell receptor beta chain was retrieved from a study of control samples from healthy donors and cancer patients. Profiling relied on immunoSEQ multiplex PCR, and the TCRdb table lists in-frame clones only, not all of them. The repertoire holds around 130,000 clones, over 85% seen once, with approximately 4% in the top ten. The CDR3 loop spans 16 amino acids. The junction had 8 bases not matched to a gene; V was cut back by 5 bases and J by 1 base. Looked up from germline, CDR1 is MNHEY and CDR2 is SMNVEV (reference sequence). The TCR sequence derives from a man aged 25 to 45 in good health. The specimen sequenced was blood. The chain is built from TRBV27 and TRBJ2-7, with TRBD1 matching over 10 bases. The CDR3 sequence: CASSPWSGQGSYEQYF. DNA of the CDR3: TGTGCCAGCAGTCCCTGGTCGGGACAGGGGTCCTACGAGCAGTACTTC.